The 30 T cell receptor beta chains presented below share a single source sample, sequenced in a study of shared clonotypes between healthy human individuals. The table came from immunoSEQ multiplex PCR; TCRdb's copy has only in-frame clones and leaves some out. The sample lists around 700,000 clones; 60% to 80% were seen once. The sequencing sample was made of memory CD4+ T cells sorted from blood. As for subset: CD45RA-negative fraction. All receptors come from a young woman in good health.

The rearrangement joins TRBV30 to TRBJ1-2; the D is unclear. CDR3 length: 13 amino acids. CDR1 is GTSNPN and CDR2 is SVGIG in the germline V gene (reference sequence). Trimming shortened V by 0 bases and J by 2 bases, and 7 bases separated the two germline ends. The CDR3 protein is CAWSVQSNYGYTF. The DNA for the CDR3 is TGTGCCTGGAGTGTACAGAGCAACTATGGCTACACCTTC.

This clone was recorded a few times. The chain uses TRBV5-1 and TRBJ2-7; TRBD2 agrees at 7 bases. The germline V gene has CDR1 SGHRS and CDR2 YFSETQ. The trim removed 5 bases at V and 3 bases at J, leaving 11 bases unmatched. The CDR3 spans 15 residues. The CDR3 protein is CASSSAAGALYEQYF. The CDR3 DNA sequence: TGCGCCAGCAGTTCGGCGGCGGGAGCGCTCTACGAGCAGTACTTC. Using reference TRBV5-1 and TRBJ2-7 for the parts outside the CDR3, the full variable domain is KAGVTQTPRYLIKTRGQQVTLSCSPISGHRSVSWYQQTPGQGLQFLFEYFSETQRNKGNFPGRFSGRQFSNSRSEMNVSTLELGDSALYLCASSSAAGALYEQYFGPGTRLTVT.

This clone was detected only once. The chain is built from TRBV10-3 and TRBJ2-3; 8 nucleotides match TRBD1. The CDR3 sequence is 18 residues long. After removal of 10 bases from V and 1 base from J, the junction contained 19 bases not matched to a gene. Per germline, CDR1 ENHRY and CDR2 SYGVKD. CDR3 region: CATGGPTGVLFGTDTQYF. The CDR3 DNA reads TGTGCCACAGGGGGTCCGACAGGGGTTCTTTTTGGCACAGATACGCAGTATTTT.

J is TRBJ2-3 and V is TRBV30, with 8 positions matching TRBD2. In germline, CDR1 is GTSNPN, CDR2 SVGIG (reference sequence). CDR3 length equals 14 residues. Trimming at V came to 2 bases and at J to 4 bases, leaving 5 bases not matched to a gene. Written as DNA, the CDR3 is TGTGCCTGGAGTAGCGGGAGCCAAGCAGATACGCAGTATTTT. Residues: CAWSSGSQADTQYF.

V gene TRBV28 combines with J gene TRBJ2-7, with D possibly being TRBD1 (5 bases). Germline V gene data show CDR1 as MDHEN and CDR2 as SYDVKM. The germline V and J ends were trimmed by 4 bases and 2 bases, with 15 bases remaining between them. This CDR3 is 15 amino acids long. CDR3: CASSSQGYNTYEQYF. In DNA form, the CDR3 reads TGTGCCAGCAGTTCCCAGGGATATAACACCTACGAGCAGTACTTC.

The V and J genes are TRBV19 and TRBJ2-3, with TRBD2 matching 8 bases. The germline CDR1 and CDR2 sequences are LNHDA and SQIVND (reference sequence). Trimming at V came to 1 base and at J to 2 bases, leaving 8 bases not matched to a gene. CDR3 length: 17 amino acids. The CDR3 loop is CASSIGPTSGNTDTQYF. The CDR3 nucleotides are TGTGCCAGTAGTATAGGCCCCACTAGCGGCAACACAGATACGCAGTATTTT.

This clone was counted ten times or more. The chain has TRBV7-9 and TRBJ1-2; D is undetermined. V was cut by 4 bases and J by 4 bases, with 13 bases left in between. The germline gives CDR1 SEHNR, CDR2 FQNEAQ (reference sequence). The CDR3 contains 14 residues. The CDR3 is CASSSEGLGYGYTF. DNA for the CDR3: TGTGCCAGCAGCTCCGAGGGTCTTGGCTATGGCTACACCTTC.

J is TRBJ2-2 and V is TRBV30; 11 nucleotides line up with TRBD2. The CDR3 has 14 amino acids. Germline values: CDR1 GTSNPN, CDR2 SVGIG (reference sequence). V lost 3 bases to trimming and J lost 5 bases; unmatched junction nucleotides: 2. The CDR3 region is CAWRLAGATGELFF. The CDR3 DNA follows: TGTGCCTGGAGACTAGCGGGAGCGACCGGGGAGCTGTTTTTT.

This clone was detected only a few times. The CDR3 DNA follows: TGTGCCAGCGCCCGACAGGGGCGACAATTCTACAATGAGCAGTTCTTC. Protein product: CASARQGRQFYNEQFF. The chain carries TRBV27 and TRBJ2-1; 8 nucleotides line up with TRBD1. Germline CDR1 reads MNHEY; CDR2 reads SMNVEV (reference sequence). J was trimmed by 3 bases and V by 8 bases; bases with no gene match: 12. The CDR3 consists of 16 residues.

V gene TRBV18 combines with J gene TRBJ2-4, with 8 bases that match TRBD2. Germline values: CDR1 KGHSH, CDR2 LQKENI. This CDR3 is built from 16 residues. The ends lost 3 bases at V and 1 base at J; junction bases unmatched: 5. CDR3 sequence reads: CASSPPPGGAKNIQYF. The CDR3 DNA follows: TGTGCCAGCTCACCTCCCCCGGGAGGGGCCAAAAACATTCAGTACTTC.

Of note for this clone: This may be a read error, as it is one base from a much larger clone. The CDR3 loop reads CASSLYYEQYF. The CDR3 nucleotides read TGTGCCAGCAGCTTGTACTACGAGCAGTACTTC. V gene TRBV5-5 combines with J gene TRBJ2-7; no clear D. From germline, CDR1 is SGHKS and CDR2 YYEKEE (reference sequence). The V and J ends lost 1 base and 3 bases respectively, with 2 bases between them. This CDR3 comprises 11 residues.

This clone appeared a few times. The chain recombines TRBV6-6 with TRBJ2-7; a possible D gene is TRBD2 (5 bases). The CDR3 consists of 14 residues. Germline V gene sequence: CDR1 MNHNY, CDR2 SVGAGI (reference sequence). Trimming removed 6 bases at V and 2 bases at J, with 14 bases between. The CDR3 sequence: CASSYSETPYEQYF. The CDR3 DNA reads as TGTGCCAGCAGCTATAGCGAAACCCCCTACGAGCAGTACTTC.

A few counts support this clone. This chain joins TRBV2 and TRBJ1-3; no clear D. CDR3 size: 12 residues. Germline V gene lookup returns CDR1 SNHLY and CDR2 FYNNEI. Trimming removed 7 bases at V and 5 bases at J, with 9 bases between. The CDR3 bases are TGTGCCAGCAACTGGGATAGAAACACCATATATTTT. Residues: CASNWDRNTIYF.

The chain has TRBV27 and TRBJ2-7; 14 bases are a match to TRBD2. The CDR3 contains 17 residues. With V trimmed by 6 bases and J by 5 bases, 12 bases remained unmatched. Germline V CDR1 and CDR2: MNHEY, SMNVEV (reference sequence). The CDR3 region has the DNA TGTGCCAGCAGCCCCCCCCCTGGGACTAGCGGGAGAAACGAGCAGTACTTC. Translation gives CASSPPPGTSGRNEQYF.

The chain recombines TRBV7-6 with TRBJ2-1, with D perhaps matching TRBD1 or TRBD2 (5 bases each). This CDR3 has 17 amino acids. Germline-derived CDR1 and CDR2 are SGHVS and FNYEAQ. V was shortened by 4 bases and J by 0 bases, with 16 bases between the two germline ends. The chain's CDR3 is CASSSSGPESSYNEQFF. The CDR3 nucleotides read TGTGCCAGCAGCTCCTCGGGGCCTGAAAGCTCCTACAATGAGCAGTTCTTC.

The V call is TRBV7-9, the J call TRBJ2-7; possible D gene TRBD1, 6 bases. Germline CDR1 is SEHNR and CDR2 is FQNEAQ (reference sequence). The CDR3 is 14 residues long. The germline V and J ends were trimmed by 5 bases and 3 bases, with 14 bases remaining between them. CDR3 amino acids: CASSVGQNLYEQYF. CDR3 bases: TGTGCCAGCAGCGTTGGACAGAACCTCTACGAGCAGTACTTC.

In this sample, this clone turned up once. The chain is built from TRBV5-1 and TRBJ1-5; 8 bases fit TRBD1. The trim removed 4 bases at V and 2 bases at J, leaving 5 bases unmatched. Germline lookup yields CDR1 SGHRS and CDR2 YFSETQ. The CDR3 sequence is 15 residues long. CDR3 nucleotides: TGCGCCAGCAGCACGACAGGGGACCGCAATCAGCCCCAGCATTTT. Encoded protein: CASSTTGDRNQPQHF.

For the CDR3, the DNA is TGTGCCAGCAGCTTAATCTATGCTAACTATGGCTACACCTTC. Translating it yields CASSLIYANYGYTF. The genes are TRBV5-5 and TRBJ1-2, with unresolved D. The CDR3 is 14 amino acids. Between the trimmed V and J ends, which lost 2 bases and 0 bases, there was a span of 8 bases. Per germline, CDR1 SGHKS and CDR2 YYEKEE (reference sequence).

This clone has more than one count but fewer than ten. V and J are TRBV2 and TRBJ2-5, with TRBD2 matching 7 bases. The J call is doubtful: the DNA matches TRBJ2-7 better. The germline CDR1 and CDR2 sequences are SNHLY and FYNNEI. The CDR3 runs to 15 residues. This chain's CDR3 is CATPGEAGSSYEQYF. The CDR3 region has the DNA TGTGCCACCCCAGGAGAAGCGGGAAGCTCCTACGAGCAGTACTTC.

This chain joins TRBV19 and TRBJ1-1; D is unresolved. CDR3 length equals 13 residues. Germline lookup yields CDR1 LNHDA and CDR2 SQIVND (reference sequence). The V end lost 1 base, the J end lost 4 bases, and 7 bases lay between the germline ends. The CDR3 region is CASSIGTVTEAFF. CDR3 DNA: TGTGCCAGTAGTATAGGTACAGTCACTGAAGCTTTCTTT.

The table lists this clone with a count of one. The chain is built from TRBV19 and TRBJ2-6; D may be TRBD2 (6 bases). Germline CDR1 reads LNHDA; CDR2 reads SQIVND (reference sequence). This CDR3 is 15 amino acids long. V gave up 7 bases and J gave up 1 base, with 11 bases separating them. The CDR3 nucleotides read TGTGCCAGTACGGGGGAAAATTCTGGGGCCAACGTCCTGACTTTC. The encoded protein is CASTGENSGANVLTF.

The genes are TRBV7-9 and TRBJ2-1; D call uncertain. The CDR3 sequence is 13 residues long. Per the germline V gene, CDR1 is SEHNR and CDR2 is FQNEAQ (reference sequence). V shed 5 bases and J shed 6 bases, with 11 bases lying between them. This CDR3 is CASSPISLNEQFF. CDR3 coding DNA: TGTGCCAGCAGCCCCATCTCCCTCAATGAGCAGTTCTTC.

In DNA, the CDR3 is TGTGCCAGCAGCAGAGGACTAGAAAGTTTCTACGAGCAGTACTTC. Translating it yields CASSRGLESFYEQYF. The chain joins TRBV5-4 to TRBJ2-7; 7 bases line up with TRBD2. Germline CDR1 is SGHNT and CDR2 is YYREEE (reference sequence). This CDR3 region has 15 residues. V shed 4 bases and J 3 bases; nucleotides not matched to a gene: 10.

The DNA for the CDR3 is TGTGCCAGCAGTCCCAGCGGGGCTGGAGGCTATGAGCAGTTCTTC. Its protein product is CASSPSGAGGYEQFF. The rearrangement uses TRBV28 and TRBJ2-1; 7 nucleotides line up with TRBD2. The V gene's germline CDR1 is MDHEN and CDR2 SYDVKM. The CDR3 runs 15 residues. V gave up 5 bases and J gave up 8 bases; unmatched junction bases: 12. Drawing the rest from reference TRBV28 and TRBJ2-1, the complete variable domain is DVKVTQSSRYLVKRTGEKVFLECVQDMDHENMFWYRQDPGLGLRLIYFSYDVKMKEKGDIPEGYSVSREKKERFSLILESASTNQTSMYLCASSPSGAGGYEQFFGPGTRLTVL.

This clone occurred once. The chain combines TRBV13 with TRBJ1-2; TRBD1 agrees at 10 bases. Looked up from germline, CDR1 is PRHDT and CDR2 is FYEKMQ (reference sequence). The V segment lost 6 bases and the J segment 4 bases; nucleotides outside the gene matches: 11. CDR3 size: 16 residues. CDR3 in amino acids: CASRRQSGQGSYGYTF. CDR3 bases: TGTGCCAGCAGGCGTCAATCGGGACAGGGGTCCTATGGCTACACCTTC.

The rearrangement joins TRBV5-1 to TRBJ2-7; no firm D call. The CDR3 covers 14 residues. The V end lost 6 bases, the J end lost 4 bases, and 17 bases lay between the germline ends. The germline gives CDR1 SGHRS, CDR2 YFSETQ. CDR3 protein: CASNKGQNRYEQYF. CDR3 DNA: TGCGCCAGCAATAAAGGGCAGAACCGTTACGAGCAGTACTTC.

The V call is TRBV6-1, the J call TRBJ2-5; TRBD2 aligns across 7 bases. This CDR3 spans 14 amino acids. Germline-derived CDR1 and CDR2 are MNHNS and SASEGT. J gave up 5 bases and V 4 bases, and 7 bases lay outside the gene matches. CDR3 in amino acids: CASSGLGGSETQYF. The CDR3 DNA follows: TGTGCCAGCAGTGGGCTCGGCGGGAGTGAGACCCAGTACTTC.

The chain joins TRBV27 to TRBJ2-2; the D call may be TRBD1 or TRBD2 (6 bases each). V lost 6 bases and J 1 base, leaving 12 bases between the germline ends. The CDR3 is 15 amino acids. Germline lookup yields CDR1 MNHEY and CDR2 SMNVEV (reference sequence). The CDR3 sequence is CASRLRGLNTGELFF. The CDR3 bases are TGTGCCAGCAGACTCAGGGGACTGAACACCGGGGAGCTGTTTTTT.

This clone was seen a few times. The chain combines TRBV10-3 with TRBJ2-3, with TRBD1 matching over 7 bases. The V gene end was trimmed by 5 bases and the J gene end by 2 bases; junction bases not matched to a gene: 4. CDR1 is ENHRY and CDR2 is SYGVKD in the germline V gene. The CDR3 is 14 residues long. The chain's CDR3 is CAISPGQTTDTQYF. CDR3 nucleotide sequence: TGTGCCATCAGTCCGGGACAGACCACAGATACGCAGTATTTT.

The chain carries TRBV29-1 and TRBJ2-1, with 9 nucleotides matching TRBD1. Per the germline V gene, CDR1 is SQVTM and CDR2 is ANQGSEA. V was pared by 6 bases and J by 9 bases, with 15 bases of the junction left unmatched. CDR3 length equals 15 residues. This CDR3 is CSVRQGGIIYGEQFF. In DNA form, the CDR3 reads TGCAGCGTCCGACAGGGGGGTATTATTTATGGTGAGCAGTTCTTC.